Given below is one TCR beta chain in context. The data derive from a study of patients and donors after allogeneic stem cell transplantation. TCRdb used MiXCR to reprocess the RT-PCR reads, holding one entry per CDR3 protein. The sample yields about 150,000 distinct CDR3 sequences, about a third seen once. Trimming removed 3 bases at V and 8 bases at J, with 13 bases between. The CDR3 has 14 residues. This chain joins TRBV12-3 or TRBV12-4 and TRBJ1-4; D is uncertain. The clonotype was recovered from a human donor who was either an allogeneic HSCT recipient or a stem cell or donor lymphocyte infusion donor (not recorded which). It is not recorded whose cells these are; they may come from a transplant donor. The sample was blood, either unsorted or a sorted T cell fraction (not recorded which). CDR3 sequence (DNA): TGTGCCAGCAGTTTCGAGAGGGAGCGAGAAAAACTGTTTTTT. Its protein is CASSFEREREKLFF.